This T cell receptor beta chain was retrieved from a study of cytomegalovirus exposure and HLA in healthy donors. Concerning this clone: Its target is unknown.

Study outcomes and limitations: As a later analysis showed, several of the most significant clusters appeared to be linked to common viral pathogens. One later analysis reportedly identified an Asian-associated ancestry cluster that showed fewer N-insertions than the roughly 720-donor mean. Researchers counted roughly 160 TCR beta chains as cytomegalovirus-associated.

The CDR3 is 15 residues long. Deletions cut 2 bases from V and 7 bases from J, with 15 bases between. Germline V gives CDR1 SGHTS, CDR2 YDEGEE. PCR primers comprised 60 Vbeta and 13 Jbeta primers. The table came from immunoSEQ multiplex PCR; TCRdb's copy has only in-frame clones and leaves some out. Among under 150,000 clones listed, about 80% were seen once. The sample was PBMCs. The receptor's source is a male donor in good health and CMV-seronegative. The chain links TRBV5-8 to TRBJ1-4; weak D call: TRBD1 (6 bases). In DNA form, the CDR3 reads TGTGCCAGCAGCTTTTTTACTGGGGGCACTGAAAAACTGTTTTTT. Its protein is CASSFFTGGTEKLFF.